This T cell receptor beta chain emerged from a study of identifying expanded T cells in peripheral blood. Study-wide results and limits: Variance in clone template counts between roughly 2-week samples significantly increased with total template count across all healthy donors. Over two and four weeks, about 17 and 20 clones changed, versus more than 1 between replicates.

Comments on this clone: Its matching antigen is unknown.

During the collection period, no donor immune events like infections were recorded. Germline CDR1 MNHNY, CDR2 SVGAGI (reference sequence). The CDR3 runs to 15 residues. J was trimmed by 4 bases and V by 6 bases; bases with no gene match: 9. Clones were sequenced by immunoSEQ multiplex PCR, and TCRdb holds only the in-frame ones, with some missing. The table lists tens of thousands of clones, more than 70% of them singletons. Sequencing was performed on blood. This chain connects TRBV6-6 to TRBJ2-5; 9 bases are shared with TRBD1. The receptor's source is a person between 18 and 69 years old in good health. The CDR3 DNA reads TGTGCCAGCAGCCAGGACAGGGGAGGAGGAGAGACCCAGTACTTC. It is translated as CASSQDRGGGETQYF.